These 28 T cell receptor beta chains were all obtained from the same sample, sequenced in a study of T cell repertoires in MIS-A myocarditis (dated 2022 in TCRdb). Receptors were amplified or captured by the immunoSEQ multiplex PCR assay. Not all clones reach the TCRdb copy of this immuneACCESS table, which keeps in-frame sequences only. Checked studies attribute under half of the gap to unresolved V genes and leave the rest unexplained. The sample contains more than 14,000 clones, around 69% of them found a single time. Jointly, the top ten make up roughly 61% of the sample. The specimen sequenced was left ventricle heart tissue obtained at autopsy. The cell subset or site label, as the study defines it: cardiac tissue sample (left or right ventricle, interventricular septum, or pericardium). The origin of the receptors is a man aged 18 to 35 with fulminant myocarditis from multisystem inflammatory syndrome in adults (MIS-A) after COVID-19.

The gene calls are TRBV28 and TRBJ2-6, with unresolved D. Trimming cost V 2 bases and J 0 bases, with 2 bases left between them. The CDR3 is made up of 14 amino acids. CDR1 and CDR2 (germline): MDHEN, SYDVKM. CDR3 sequence (DNA): TGTGCCAGCAGTTTACCCTCTGGGGCCAACGTCCTGACTTTC. This encodes CASSLPSGANVLTF.

This clone was recorded once. The chain is built from TRBV24-1 and TRBJ2-1, with D perhaps TRBD1 (6 bases). Germline V CDR1 and CDR2: KGHDR, SFDVKD. Trimming removed 4 bases at V and 5 bases at J, with 17 bases between. This CDR3 is 16 amino acids long. The CDR3 region is CATSESSWDTHNEQFF. CDR3 DNA: TGTGCCACCAGTGAGTCAAGTTGGGACACTCACAATGAGCAGTTCTTC.

J is TRBJ2-3 and V is TRBV4-3; no definite D call. The CDR3 has 15 amino acids. V shed 4 bases and J shed 4 bases, with 15 bases lying between them. Germline loops: CDR1 LGHNA, CDR2 YSLEER. The CDR3 nucleotides read TGCGCCAGCAGCCCTCAGACCGGTCAGGCAGATACGCAGTATTTT. Translating gives CASSPQTGQADTQYF.

This chain links TRBV9 with TRBJ1-2; TRBD1 agrees at 11 bases. This CDR3 spans 15 amino acids. With V trimmed by 4 bases and J by 7 bases, 9 bases remained unmatched. Germline lookup yields CDR1 SGDLS and CDR2 YYNGEE. The CDR3 loop reads CASSPTPGQGVGYTF. The DNA for the CDR3 is TGTGCCAGCAGCCCGACCCCGGGACAGGGGGTTGGCTACACCTTC.

The chain couples TRBV24-1 to TRBJ2-1; D not certain. The germline V gene has CDR1 KGHDR and CDR2 SFDVKD. V was clipped by 1 base and J by 9 bases, with 6 bases between them. This CDR3 is 12 amino acids long. The CDR3 nucleotides are TGTGCCACCAGTGATTTTGGCAGTGAGCAGTTCTTC. Encoded protein: CATSDFGSEQFF.

The V call is TRBV7-6, the J call TRBJ2-5; TRBD2 aligns across 9 bases. Germline CDR1 is SGHVS and CDR2 is FNYEAQ. V dropped 3 bases and J dropped 2; count of bases not matched to a gene: 4. This CDR3 contains 15 residues. The CDR3 loop reads CASSFEAGGQETQYF. CDR3 in DNA: TGTGCCAGCAGCTTTGAAGCGGGAGGACAAGAGACCCAGTACTTC. Drawing the rest from reference TRBV7-6 and TRBJ2-5, the complete variable domain is GAGVSQSPRYKVTKRGQDVALRCDPISGHVSLYWYRQALGQGPEFLTYFNYEAQQDKSGLPNDRFSAERPEGSISTLTIQRTEQRDSAMYRCASSFEAGGQETQYFGPGTRLLVL.

The chain employs TRBV11-2 and TRBJ2-1; 8 bases are shared with TRBD1. This CDR3 has 16 residues. J was trimmed by 8 bases and V by 10 bases; bases with no gene match: 19. Germline lookup yields CDR1 SGHAT and CDR2 FQNNGV. The CDR3 sequence is CATAASWTGMDHEQFF. The CDR3, as DNA: TGTGCCACAGCGGCTTCCTGGACAGGGATGGACCATGAGCAGTTCTTC.

This clone showed up just a few times. The chain is built from TRBV7-2 and TRBJ1-2; the D gene is possibly TRBD1 (6 bases). V lost 6 bases, J lost 4 bases, and 9 bases lay in between. Germline CDR1 and CDR2: SGHTA and FQGNSA. The CDR3 has 12 amino acids. The CDR3 coding sequence is TGTGCCAGCAGGGGACAAAGCTATGGCTACACCTTC. This codes for CASRGQSYGYTF.

The genes are TRBV5-1 and TRBJ1-3, with D uncertain. CDR3 size: 15 residues. V lost 0 bases and J lost 4, with 11 bases in between. Germline V gives CDR1 SGHRS, CDR2 YFSETQ. CDR3 DNA: TGCGCCAGCAGCTTGGACAGCTCAGGAGGAAACACCATATATTTT. Amino acid sequence: CASSLDSSGGNTIYF.

This clone was seen more than once but under ten times. The V and J genes are TRBV2 and TRBJ1-5; no reliable D call. Germline-derived CDR1 and CDR2 are SNHLY and FYNNEI. This CDR3 is built from 14 residues. Between the trimmed V and J ends, which lost 2 bases and 0 bases, there was a span of 5 bases. CDR3 bases: TGTGCCAGCAGTGAATCGTATAGCAATCAGCCCCAGCATTTT. Its translation is CASSESYSNQPQHF.

This clone was observed a few times. V is TRBV6-5 and J is TRBJ2-2, with D possibly being TRBD1 or TRBD2 (7 bases each). The CDR3 totals 16 residues. Per germline, CDR1 MNHEY and CDR2 SVGAGI. V was clipped by 4 bases and J by 6 bases, with 18 bases between them. Written as DNA, the CDR3 is TGTGCCAGCAGTTCTCTAGCGGAGAGGGGGCCCGGGGAGCTGTTTTTT. Translation gives CASSSLAERGPGELFF.

The gene calls are TRBV19 and TRBJ1-6, with D maybe TRBD1 (5 bases). Germline V CDR1 and CDR2: LNHDA, SQIVND (reference sequence). There are 13 residues in the CDR3. V was shortened by 5 bases and J by 9 bases, with 11 bases between the two germline ends. The CDR3 loop is CASSQGSGSPLHF. The CDR3 nucleotides read TGTGCCAGTAGTCAGGGCAGCGGTTCACCCCTCCACTTT.

The rearrangement uses TRBV7-9 and TRBJ2-3, with D uncertain. V lost 1 base to trimming and J lost 3 bases, with 2 bases between them. The CDR3 spans 12 residues. Germline V gene lookup returns CDR1 SEHNR and CDR2 FQNEAQ (reference sequence). In DNA, the CDR3 is TGTGCCAGCAGCTTAGGGACAGATACGCAGTATTTT. Its translation is CASSLGTDTQYF. Full variable domain (missing parts from reference TRBV7-9 and TRBJ2-3): DTGVSQNPRHKITKRGQNVTFRCDPISEHNRLYWYRQTLGQGPEFLTYFQNEAQLEKSRLLSDRFSAERPKGSFSTLEIQRTEQGDSAMYLCASSLGTDTQYFGPGTRLTVL.

In its sample, this clone was seen a few times. This sequence joins TRBV2 and TRBJ1-2; no reliable D call. The CDR3 is 11 residues long. V dropped 2 bases and J dropped 7 bases, with 5 bases sitting between them. Germline CDR1 is SNHLY and CDR2 is FYNNEI. CDR3 in DNA: TGTGCCAGCAGTGAAAAGCCTGGCTACACCTTC. Translation: CASSEKPGYTF.

This chain joins TRBV28 and TRBJ2-3; perhaps D is TRBD1 or TRBD2 (6 bases each). Trimming pared 8 bases from V and 9 bases from J, leaving 18 bases between. CDR1 and CDR2 from the germline V gene are MDHEN and SYDVKM. The CDR3 is 13 amino acids. The CDR3 loop reads CASASWGAKTQYF. The CDR3 nucleotides read TGTGCCAGCGCATCCTGGGGGGCGAAGACGCAGTATTTT.

This chain uses TRBV28 with TRBJ1-2; 10 nucleotides align to TRBD1. Germline V gives CDR1 MDHEN, CDR2 SYDVKM. The CDR3 extends over 13 amino acids. The junction had 4 bases not matched to a gene; V was cut back by 5 bases and J by 7 bases. The CDR3 bases are TGTGCCAGCAGTCTAGACAGGGGGCCTGGCTACACCTTC. Encoded protein: CASSLDRGPGYTF.

This clone has more than one count but fewer than ten. This sequence joins TRBV27 and TRBJ2-7; D not certain. Germline V gene data show CDR1 as MNHEY and CDR2 as SMNVEV (reference sequence). V was shortened by 8 bases and J by 1 base, with 18 bases between the two germline ends. The CDR3 totals 15 residues. CDR3 coding DNA: TGTGCCAGCGGCAGCATTGGGGTTCTTTCCTACGAGCAGTACTTC. Translating it yields CASGSIGVLSYEQYF.

The chain uses TRBV28 and TRBJ1-2; 9 bases are a match to TRBD1. The CDR3 runs to 15 residues. The germline V gene encodes CDR1 MDHEN and CDR2 SYDVKM. Losses at the gene ends were 4 bases for V and 8 bases for J; bases not matched to a gene: 11. Written as DNA, the CDR3 is TGTGCCAGCAGTTCCGGGACAGGGACTCCCTGGGGCTACACCTTC. Encoded protein: CASSSGTGTPWGYTF.

The chain joins TRBV25-1 to TRBJ1-5; maybe TRBD1 (5 bases). Per the germline V gene, CDR1 is MGHDK and CDR2 is SYGVNS. The V end was cut by 5 bases, the J end by 1 base, with 15 bases between. The CDR3 loop spans 16 amino acids. The CDR3 DNA reads TGTGCCAGCAGTCCCACCGGGGGGGTGAGCAATCAGCCCCAGCATTTT. This translates into CASSPTGGVSNQPQHF.

This chain links TRBV14 with TRBJ2-1, with D possibly called TRBD1 or TRBD2 (5 bases each). This CDR3 region has 11 residues. Per germline, CDR1 SGHDN and CDR2 FVKESK. Trimming pared 8 bases from V and 11 bases from J, leaving 13 bases between. CDR3 residues: CASGEGTQQFF. The CDR3 bases are TGTGCCAGCGGCGAGGGGACCCAGCAGTTCTTC.

This sequence joins TRBV13 and TRBJ2-7; 7 positions match TRBD1. From germline, CDR1 is PRHDT and CDR2 FYEKMQ (reference sequence). The trim removed 4 bases at V and 6 bases at J, leaving 9 bases unmatched. The CDR3 contains 14 residues. This CDR3 reads CASSWGRGYLEQYF. CDR3 sequence (DNA): TGTGCCAGCAGCTGGGGCAGGGGGTATCTCGAGCAGTACTTC. Supplemented by reference TRBV13 and TRBJ2-7, the full variable domain reads AAGVIQSPRHLIKEKRETATLKCYPIPRHDTVYWYQQGPGQDPQFLISFYEKMQSDKGSIPDRFSAQQFSDYHSELNMSSLELGDSALYFCASSWGRGYLEQYFGPGTRLTVT.

This clone was counted only a few times. J is TRBJ2-3 and V is TRBV28; no firm D call. Trimming took off 6 bases at V and 7 bases at J, with 11 bases between the two ends. This CDR3 has 12 residues. CDR1 is MDHEN, CDR2 SYDVKM, per germline. CDR3 amino acids: CASSLTPHTQYF. The CDR3, as DNA: TGTGCCAGCAGCCTTACACCCCATACGCAGTATTTT.

The chain links TRBV3-1 (or the pseudogene TRBV3-2) to TRBJ1-2; no definite D call. CDR1 and CDR2 (germline): LGHDT, YNNKEL (reference sequence). This CDR3 spans 16 amino acids. Trimming stripped 0 bases from V and 2 bases from J, with 13 bases between. The CDR3 sequence: CASSQDLRGKNYGYTF. The CDR3 region has the DNA TGTGCCAGCAGCCAAGATCTGAGAGGGAAGAACTATGGCTACACCTTC.

This clone was seen only a few times. V is TRBV5-1 and J is TRBJ1-1, with unresolved D. The V gene's germline CDR1 is SGHRS and CDR2 YFSETQ. The CDR3 totals 14 residues. The germline V and J ends were trimmed by 2 bases and 2 bases, with 10 bases remaining between them. Written as DNA, the CDR3 is TGCGCCAGCAGCTTTGACGGCGGCAACACTGAAGCTTTCTTT. Protein: CASSFDGGNTEAFF.

CDR3 region: CAIRGTSGGTTYF. CDR3 in DNA: TGTGCCATCAGGGGGACTAGCGGGGGGACCACTTACTTC. The rearrangement links TRBV10-3 to TRBJ2-7; 15 bases are a match to TRBD2. Germline trimming cut 6 bases from V and 13 bases from J; bases unmatched to any gene: 7. This CDR3 has 13 amino acids. Per germline, CDR1 ENHRY and CDR2 SYGVKD.

The chain recombines TRBV7-2 with TRBJ1-2, with D unresolved. Germline V gives CDR1 SGHTA, CDR2 FQGNSA. CDR3 length equals 14 residues. Between the trimmed V and J ends, which lost 5 bases and 4 bases, there was a span of 14 bases. The CDR3 sequence: CASSLVSKLYGYTF. The CDR3 DNA reads as TGTGCCAGCAGCCTAGTATCAAAACTCTATGGCTACACCTTC.

The V and J genes are TRBV28 and TRBJ2-1; 8 nucleotides match TRBD2. This CDR3 contains 17 residues. V was pared by 8 bases and J by 7 bases, with 19 bases of the junction left unmatched. The germline V gene has CDR1 MDHEN and CDR2 SYDVKM. CDR3 sequence reads: CASAFEKRETTQNEQFF. DNA of the CDR3: TGTGCCAGCGCGTTTGAAAAGCGGGAGACGACGCAGAATGAGCAGTTCTTC.

On this clone itself: Different DNA sequences within this sample yield the same CDR3. The V and J genes are TRBV27 and TRBJ2-1, with TRBD1 matching over 7 bases. In germline, CDR1 is MNHEY, CDR2 SMNVEV (reference sequence). The CDR3 spans 13 residues. Trimming cost V 4 bases and J 4 bases; bases outside gene matches: 1. The CDR3 reads CASSWTGYNEQFF. CDR3 DNA: TGTGCCAGCAGTTGGACAGGATACAATGAGCAGTTCTTC.